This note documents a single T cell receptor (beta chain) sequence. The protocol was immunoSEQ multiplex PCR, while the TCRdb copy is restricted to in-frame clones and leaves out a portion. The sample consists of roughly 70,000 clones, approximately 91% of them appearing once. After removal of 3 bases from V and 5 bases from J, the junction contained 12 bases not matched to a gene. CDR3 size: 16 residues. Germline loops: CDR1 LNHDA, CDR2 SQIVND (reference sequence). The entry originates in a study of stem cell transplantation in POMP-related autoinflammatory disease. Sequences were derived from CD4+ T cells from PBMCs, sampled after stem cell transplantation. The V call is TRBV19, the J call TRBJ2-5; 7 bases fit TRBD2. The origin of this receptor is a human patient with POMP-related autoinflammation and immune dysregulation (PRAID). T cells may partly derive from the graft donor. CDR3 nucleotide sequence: TGTGCCAGTAGTATTCCTGGTGGGAGGGAGGGGGAGACCCAGTACTTC. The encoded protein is CASSIPGGREGETQYF. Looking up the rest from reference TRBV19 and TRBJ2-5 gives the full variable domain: DGGITQSPKYLFRKEGQNVTLSCEQNLNHDAMYWYRQDPGQGLRLIYYSQIVNDFQKGDIAEGYSVSREKKESFPLTVTSAQKNPTAFYLCASSIPGGREGETQYFGPGTRLLVL.